The 10 T cell receptor beta chains presented below share a single source sample, sequenced in a study of control samples from healthy donors and cancer patients. Here immunoSEQ multiplex PCR was the method, and the copy in TCRdb shows in-frame clones only, minus some. Seen here are 84,000 or so clones, about nine tenths observed once, and the top ten hold roughly 18%. The specimen was blood. These receptors all stem from a man in his forties or fifties in good health.

The CDR3 nucleotides read TGTGCCAGTATGAAGGCGTTTATGAACACTGAAGCTTTCTTT. Residues: CASMKAFMNTEAFF. V is TRBV19 and J is TRBJ1-1, with D uncertain. The CDR3 has 14 amino acids. Deletions cut 7 bases from V and 0 bases from J, with 12 bases between. Germline CDR1 LNHDA, CDR2 SQIVND (reference sequence).

This chain joins TRBV6-5 and TRBJ1-5; the D gene is possibly TRBD1 (6 bases). V dropped 8 bases and J dropped 3 bases, with 17 bases sitting between them. CDR1 MNHEY and CDR2 SVGAGI come from the germline V gene. The CDR3 length is 15 residues. This chain's CDR3 is CASVTSGALNQPQHF. In nucleotides, the CDR3 is TGTGCCAGCGTTACTTCGGGGGCCCTCAATCAGCCCCAGCATTTT.

V gene TRBV24-1 combines with J gene TRBJ1-5, with D tentatively TRBD1 (6 bases). The CDR3 contains 15 residues. Trimming took off 3 bases at V and 4 bases at J, with 12 bases between the two ends. CDR1 KGHDR and CDR2 SFDVKD come from the germline V gene. The CDR3 coding sequence is TGTGCCACCAGTGATCACCGCAGGGGTAATCAGCCCCAGCATTTT. Protein sequence: CATSDHRRGNQPQHF.

The V call is TRBV7-2, the J call TRBJ2-1; TRBD2 aligns across 13 bases. Germline values: CDR1 SGHTA, CDR2 FQGNSA. The CDR3 is 16 residues long. V shed 5 bases and J 5 bases; nucleotides not matched to a gene: 6. CDR3 in amino acids: CASSRTSGGGNNEQFF. The CDR3 nucleotides read TGTGCCAGCAGCCGGACTAGCGGGGGAGGAAACAATGAGCAGTTCTTC.

The gene calls are TRBV7-9 and TRBJ2-3, with D possibly TRBD1 on 5 matching bases. Looked up from germline, CDR1 is SEHNR and CDR2 is FQNEAQ (reference sequence). Trimming cost V 5 bases and J 3 bases, with 27 bases left between them. The CDR3 is made up of 19 amino acids. CDR3 DNA sequence: TGTGCCAGCAGCAGTGGCTTAGAGTACGGCAGGGTTGGGACAGATACGCAGTATTTT. The encoded protein is CASSSGLEYGRVGTDTQYF.

The chain couples TRBV19 to TRBJ2-2; maybe TRBD2 (5 bases). Per the germline V gene, CDR1 is LNHDA and CDR2 is SQIVND (reference sequence). The CDR3 sequence is 14 residues long. The V end was cut by 6 bases, the J end by 5 bases, with 13 bases between. The CDR3 nucleotides are TGTGCCAGTAGAACCGACTATCAGACCGGGGAGCTGTTTTTT. This sequence encodes CASRTDYQTGELFF.

The chain uses TRBV19 and TRBJ2-5; the D gene is possibly TRBD1 (6 bases). Germline CDR1 reads LNHDA; CDR2 reads SQIVND (reference sequence). With 3 bases removed from V and 5 bases from J, the gap between germline ends came to 10 bases. The CDR3 spans 13 residues. CDR3 amino acids: CASSINRAETQYF. CDR3 bases: TGTGCCAGTAGTATCAACAGGGCGGAGACCCAGTACTTC.

The rearrangement uses TRBV2 and TRBJ2-3; TRBD2 aligns across 16 bases. The CDR3 sequence is 15 residues long. Per the germline V gene, CDR1 is SNHLY and CDR2 is FYNNEI. V dropped 8 bases and J dropped 4; count of bases not matched to a gene: 3. CDR3 nucleotide sequence: TGTGCCAGCGGGACTAGCGGGGGGGCCTCAGATACGCAGTATTTT. This sequence encodes CASGTSGGASDTQYF.

This clone was seen only a few times. This chain links TRBV9 with TRBJ2-2, with 7 nucleotides matching TRBD1. The CDR3 loop spans 16 amino acids. The V and J ends lost 1 base and 6 bases, in that order; junction bases with no gene match: 9. CDR1 is SGDLS, CDR2 YYNGEE, per germline. The CDR3, as DNA: TGTGCCAGCAGCGTAAAGCAGACAGGGCTGGCCGGGGAGCTGTTTTTT. Its translation: CASSVKQTGLAGELFF.

DNA of the CDR3: TGTGCCAGCAGACTAGCGGCCGGCGATACGCAGTATTTT. Translating it yields CASRLAAGDTQYF. The gene calls are TRBV12-3 or TRBV12-4 and TRBJ2-3; TRBD2 agrees at 8 bases. This CDR3 is 13 amino acids long. V was clipped by 6 bases and J by 6 bases; unmatched bases: 5.